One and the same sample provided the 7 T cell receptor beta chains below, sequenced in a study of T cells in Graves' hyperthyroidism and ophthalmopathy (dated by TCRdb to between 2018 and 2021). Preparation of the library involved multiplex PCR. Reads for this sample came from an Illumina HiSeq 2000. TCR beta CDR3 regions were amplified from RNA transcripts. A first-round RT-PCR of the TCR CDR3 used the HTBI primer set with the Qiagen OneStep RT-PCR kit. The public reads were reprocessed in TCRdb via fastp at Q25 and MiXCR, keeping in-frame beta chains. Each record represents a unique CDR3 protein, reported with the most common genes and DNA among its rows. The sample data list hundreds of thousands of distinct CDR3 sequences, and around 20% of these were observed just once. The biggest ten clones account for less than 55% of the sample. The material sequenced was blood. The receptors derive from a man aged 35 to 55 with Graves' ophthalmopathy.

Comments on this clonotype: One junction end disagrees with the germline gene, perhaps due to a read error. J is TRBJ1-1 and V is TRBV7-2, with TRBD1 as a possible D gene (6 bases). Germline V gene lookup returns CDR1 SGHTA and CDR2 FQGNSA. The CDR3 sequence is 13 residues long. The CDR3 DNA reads TGTGCCAGCAGCCTGGACAGAAACACTGAAGCTTCCTTT. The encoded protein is CASSLDRNTEASF. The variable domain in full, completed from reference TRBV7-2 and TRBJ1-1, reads GAGVSQSPSNKVTEKGKDVELRCDPISGHTALYWYRQSLGQGLEFLIYFQGNSAPDKSGLPSDRFSAERTGGSVSTLTIQRTQQEDSAVYLCASSLDRNTEASFGQGTRLTVV.

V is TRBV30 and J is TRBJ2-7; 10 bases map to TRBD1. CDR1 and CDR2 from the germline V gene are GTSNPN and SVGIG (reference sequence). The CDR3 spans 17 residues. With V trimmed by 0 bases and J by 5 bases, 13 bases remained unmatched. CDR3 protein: CAWSVRVGTGAPDEQYF. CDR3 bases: TGTGCCTGGAGTGTACGTGTCGGGACAGGGGCACCTGACGAGCAGTACTTC. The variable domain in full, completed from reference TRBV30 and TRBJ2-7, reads SQTIHQWPATLVQPVGSPLSLECTVEGTSNPNLYWYRQAAGRGLQLLFYSVGIGQISSEVPQNLSASRPQDRQFILSSKKLLLSDSGFYLCAWSVRVGTGAPDEQYFGPGTRLTVT.

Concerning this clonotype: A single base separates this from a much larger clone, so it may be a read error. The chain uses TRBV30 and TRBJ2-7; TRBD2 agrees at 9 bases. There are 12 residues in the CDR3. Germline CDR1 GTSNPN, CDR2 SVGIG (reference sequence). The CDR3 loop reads CAWTSGTYKQYF. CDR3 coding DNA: TGTGCCTGGACTAGCGGGACCTACAAGCAGTACTTC.

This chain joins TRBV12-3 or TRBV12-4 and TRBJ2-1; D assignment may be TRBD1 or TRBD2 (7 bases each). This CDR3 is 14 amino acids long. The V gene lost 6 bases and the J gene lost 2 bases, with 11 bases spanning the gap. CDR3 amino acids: CASRRGTAYNEQFF. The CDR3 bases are TGTGCCAGCAGGCGGGGGACAGCCTACAATGAGCAGTTCTTC.

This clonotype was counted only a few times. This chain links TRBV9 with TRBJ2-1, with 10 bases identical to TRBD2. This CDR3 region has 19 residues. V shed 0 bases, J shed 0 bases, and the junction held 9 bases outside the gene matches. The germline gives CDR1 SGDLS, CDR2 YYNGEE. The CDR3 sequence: CASSVGSSGRSSSYNEQFF. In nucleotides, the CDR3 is TGTGCCAGCAGCGTAGGCAGTAGCGGGAGGTCCAGCTCCTACAATGAGCAGTTCTTC.

The CDR3 here is CASSFARGVSYEQYF. The CDR3, as DNA: TGTGCCAGCAGCTTCGCTCGGGGTGTCAGCTACGAGCAGTACTTC. The chain employs TRBV11-2 and TRBJ2-7; the D gene is possibly TRBD2 (5 bases). The CDR3 length is 15 residues. Trimming shortened V by 3 bases and J by 3 bases, and 15 bases separated the two germline ends. Germline-derived CDR1 and CDR2 are SGHAT and FQNNGV.

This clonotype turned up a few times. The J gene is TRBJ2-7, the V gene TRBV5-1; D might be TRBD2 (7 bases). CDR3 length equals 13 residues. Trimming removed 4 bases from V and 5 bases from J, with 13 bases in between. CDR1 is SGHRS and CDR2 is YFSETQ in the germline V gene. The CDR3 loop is CASSPQGRDEQYF. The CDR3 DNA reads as TGCGCCAGCAGCCCCCAGGGGAGGGACGAGCAGTACTTC.